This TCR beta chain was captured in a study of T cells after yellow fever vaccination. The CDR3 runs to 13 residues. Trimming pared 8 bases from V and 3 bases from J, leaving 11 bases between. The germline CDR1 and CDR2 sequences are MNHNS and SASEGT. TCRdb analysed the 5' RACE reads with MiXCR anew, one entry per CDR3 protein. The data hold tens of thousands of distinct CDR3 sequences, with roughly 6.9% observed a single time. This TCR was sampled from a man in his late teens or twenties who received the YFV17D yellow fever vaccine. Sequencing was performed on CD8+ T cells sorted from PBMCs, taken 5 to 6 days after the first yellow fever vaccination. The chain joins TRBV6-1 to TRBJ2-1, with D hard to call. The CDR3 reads CASGLGVYNEQFF. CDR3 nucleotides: TGTGCCAGCGGGTTGGGCGTCTACAATGAGCAGTTCTTC.